The sequence of this TCR beta chain was determined in a study of T cell repertoires in cytomegalovirus infection (dated by TCRdb to about 2019). In the study overall: Donor HLA type was relevant to the analysis, as public TCR beta signatures indicated carriage of CMV infection together with the matching HLA type.

Results the study describes overall, beyond this receptor: The ex vivo response was dominated by HLA-C-restricted CMV-specific TCR beta clonotypes, which also provided the single most frequent clonotype in two of eight donors. In both this cohort and an independent roughly 350-donor cohort, the cumulative frequency of public TCR beta family members distinguished carriers of CMV infection plus the relevant HLA type.

The sample was run on an Illumina HiSeq 1500. Through fastp at Q25 and MiXCR, TCRdb rebuilt clones from the public reads, retaining in-frame beta chains. CDR3 protein duplicates are merged, each entry listing the most common genes and DNA. The sample includes about 680,000 distinct CDR3 sequences, with roughly a quarter observed a single time. The ten largest clones take up roughly 8% of the sample. This clonotype has at least ten counts. Which antigen it targets is not known. Base qualities are not provided; no much larger clone lies one nucleotide away. CDR1 and CDR2 (SGHNT, YENEEA) derive from the germline V gene. After removal of 0 bases from V and 4 bases from J, the junction retains 6 bases not matched to a gene. Reading from cysteine to phenylalanine, the CDR3 counts 16 amino acids. Here the CDR3 DNA is all that survives: 48 bases in frame from base 1.

Rearrangement joined TRBV11-3 to TRBJ2-1; 7 bases in between match TRBD2. What was sequenced was CD8+ T cells from PBMCs. The clonotype comes from a human donor in good health (CMV status not recorded). Some clones in this sample may be carry-over from other donors' samples. The DNA is as follows: TGTGCCAGCAGCTTAGATGAGACTAGCCTTTACAATGAGCAGTTCTTC. Its translation reads: CASSLDETSLYNEQFF.